The 5 T cell receptor beta chains in this list originate from one sample, sequenced in a study of blood T cells in healthy people across ages. Through a sample-barcoded 5' primer and a J-beta primer mix, a second PCR was run for roughly 6 to 12 cycles. Via MiXCR, TCRdb re-called the 5' RACE reads, giving one row per CDR3 protein. The profile shows about 830,000 distinct CDR3 sequences, about 62% of them singletons. Sequenced sample: blood. These receptors were obtained from a man aged 25-40 years in good health.

V gene TRBV6-6 combines with J gene TRBJ1-1; 10 nucleotides line up with TRBD1. The V gene end was trimmed by 5 bases and the J gene end by 1 base; junction bases not matched to a gene: 7. The CDR3 contains 16 residues. In germline, CDR1 is MNHNY, CDR2 SVGAGI (reference sequence). CDR3 DNA sequence: TGTGCCAGCAGTACTCGACAGGGGGCAAGGAACACTGAAGCTTTCTTT. It specifies CASSTRQGARNTEAFF.

The chain joins TRBV9 to TRBJ2-1, with 10 bases lining up with TRBD2. Trimming cost V 5 bases and J 0 bases; bases outside gene matches: 2. Germline CDR1 reads SGDLS; CDR2 reads YYNGEE. The CDR3 covers 15 residues. The CDR3 loop is CASSASGSSYNEQFF. CDR3 nucleotides: TGTGCCAGCAGTGCTAGCGGGAGCTCCTACAATGAGCAGTTCTTC.

This clonotype was detected only a few times. The V and J genes are TRBV20-1 and TRBJ2-1, with TRBD2 identical over 9 bases. The germline V gene has CDR1 DFQATT and CDR2 SNEGSKA (reference sequence). The CDR3 spans 13 residues. V shed 6 bases and J 10 bases; nucleotides not matched to a gene: 10. CDR3 protein: CSAGSSGTSEQFF. DNA of the CDR3: TGCAGTGCCGGGTCTAGCGGGACGAGCGAGCAGTTCTTC.

The chain carries TRBV20-1 and TRBJ2-1; 9 positions agree with TRBD1. Germline assignment: CDR1 DFQATT and CDR2 SNEGSKA (reference sequence). This CDR3 spans 15 amino acids. Trimming took 6 bases from V and 5 from J; bases not matched to a gene: 11. CDR3 region: CSAKEPGQGHNEQFF. The CDR3 bases are TGCAGTGCCAAAGAACCGGGACAGGGCCACAATGAGCAGTTCTTC.

The sample holds many counts of this clonotype. The CDR3, as DNA: TGCGCCAGCTTAGGGGCTGGGGCCAACGTCCTGACTTTC. This codes for CASLGAGANVLTF. The chain joins TRBV5-1 to TRBJ2-6; tentatively, D is TRBD1 (5 bases). Germline values: CDR1 SGHRS, CDR2 YFSETQ. With 7 bases removed from V and 2 bases from J, the gap between germline ends came to 7 bases. This CDR3 contains 13 residues.